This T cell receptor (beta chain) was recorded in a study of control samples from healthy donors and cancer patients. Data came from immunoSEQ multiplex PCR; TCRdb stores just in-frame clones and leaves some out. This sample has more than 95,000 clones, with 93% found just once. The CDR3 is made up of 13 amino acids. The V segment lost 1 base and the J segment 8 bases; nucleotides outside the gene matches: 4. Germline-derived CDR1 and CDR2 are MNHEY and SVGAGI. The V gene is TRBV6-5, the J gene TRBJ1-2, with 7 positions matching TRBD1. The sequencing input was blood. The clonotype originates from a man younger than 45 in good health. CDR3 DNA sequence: TGTGCCAGCAGTTACTTTGACAGGGCCGGCTACACCTTC. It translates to CASSYFDRAGYTF.